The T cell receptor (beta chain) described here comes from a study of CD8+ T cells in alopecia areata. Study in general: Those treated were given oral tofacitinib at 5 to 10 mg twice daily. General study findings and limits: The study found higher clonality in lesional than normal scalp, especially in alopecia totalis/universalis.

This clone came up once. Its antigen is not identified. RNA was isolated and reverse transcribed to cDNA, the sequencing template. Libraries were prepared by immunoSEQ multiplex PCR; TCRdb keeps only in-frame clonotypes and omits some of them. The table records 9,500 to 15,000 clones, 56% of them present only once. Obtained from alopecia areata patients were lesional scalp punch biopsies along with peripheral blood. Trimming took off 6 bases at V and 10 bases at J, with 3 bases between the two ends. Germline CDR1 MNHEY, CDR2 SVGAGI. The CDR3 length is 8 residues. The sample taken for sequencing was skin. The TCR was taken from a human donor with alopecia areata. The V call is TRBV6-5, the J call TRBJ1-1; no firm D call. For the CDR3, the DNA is TGTGCCAGCAGAGGAGCTTTCTTT. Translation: CASRGAFF.